This is a list of T cell receptor beta chains from one sample in a study of cytomegalovirus exposure and HLA in healthy donors. Profiled with immunoSEQ multiplex PCR; TCRdb holds only in-frame clones, not every one. The sample shows approximately 160,000 clones, about 71% of them seen only once. The source material was PBMCs. These receptors were taken from a woman in her forties in good health and CMV-seropositive. CDR3s include the opening cysteine and the closing phenylalanine or tryptophan. D genes are given only for firm matches. Not all rows give a size; the values are once, few, many and, for expanded clones, a class.

J	size	V	D	CDR3	DNA
TRBJ1-2	few	TRBV6-5	-	CASLRQGDYGYTF	TGTGCCAGCCTTAGGCAGGGTGACTATGGCTACACCTTC
TRBJ2-7	-	TRBV29-1	TRBD2	CSVAEFLTSGRPGEQYF	TGCAGCGTTGCCGAGTTTCTGACTAGCGGGAGACCAGGAGAGCAGTACTTC
TRBJ2-3	-	TRBV13	TRBD2	CASSTQAGNTDTQYF	TGTGCCAGCAGCACCCAAGCGGGGAACACAGATACGCAGTATTTT
TRBJ1-5	-	TRBV6-1	TRBD1	CASSEGTANQPQHF	TGTGCCAGCAGTGAGGGGACAGCTAATCAGCCCCAGCATTTT
TRBJ1-5	once	TRBV6-5	-	CASSSDILQPQHF	TGTGCCAGCAGTTCGGACATTCTCCAGCCCCAGCATTTT
TRBJ1-2	few	TRBV6-5	-	CASSYGGRDYGYPF	TGTGCCAGCAGTTACGGGGGCAGGGACTATGGCTACCCCTTC
TRBJ2-5	-	TRBV19	TRBD1	CASSIVPPGQGQETQYF	TGTGCCAGTAGTATAGTTCCCCCGGGACAGGGGCAAGAGACCCAGTACTTC
TRBJ2-1	-	TRBV29-1	-	CSVIGSSSYNEQFF	TGCAGCGTTATCGGTTCTAGCTCCTACAATGAGCAGTTCTTC
TRBJ2-1	-	TRBV2	TRBD1	CASSRQGRRDNEQFF	TGTGCCAGCAGTCGACAGGGTAGAAGGGACAATGAGCAGTTCTTC
TRBJ2-3	-	TRBV18	TRBD1	CASSWDRTDTQYF	TGTGCCAGCTCATGGGACAGGACAGATACGCAGTATTTT
TRBJ1-2	-	TRBV4-3	-	CASSQVVGQASRYTNYGYTF	TGCGCCAGCAGCCAAGTAGTAGGCCAGGCCAGCCGATACACTAACTATGGCTACACCTTC
TRBJ2-7	few	TRBV5-1	TRBD1	CASSSGTASYEQYF	TGCGCCAGCAGTTCAGGGACAGCCTCCTACGAGCAGTACTTC
TRBJ1-2	-	TRBV15	TRBD1	CATSTQTGADYGYTF	TGTGCCACCAGCACCCAGACAGGGGCTGACTATGGCTACACCTTC